The 4 T cell receptor beta chains in this list originate from one sample, sequenced in a study of blood T cell repertoires in COVID-19. The method was immunoSEQ multiplex PCR; TCRdb's version includes in-frame clones alone and lacks a portion of them. The sample contains 140,000 to 150,000 clones, roughly four fifths of which appear only once. The sample comprised peripheral blood. The receptors derive from a human donor with acute or convalescent COVID-19. The donor label of this sample is uncertain.

The gene calls are TRBV5-6 and TRBJ1-3; D gene unclear. Germline V CDR1 and CDR2: SGHDT, YYEEEE. V was cut by 1 base and J by 0 bases, with 8 bases left in between. The CDR3 covers 15 residues. The CDR3 DNA is TGTGCCAGCAGCTTGATAAGGAGCTCTGGAAACACCATATATTTT. Translation gives CASSLIRSSGNTIYF.

The V call is TRBV29-1, the J call TRBJ1-2; tentative D call: TRBD1 (5 bases). The CDR3 length is 12 residues. V lost 7 bases, J lost 7 bases, and 16 bases lay in between. CDR1 and CDR2 from the germline V gene are SQVTM and ANQGSEA. CDR3 nucleotides: TGCAGCGATGGGGCCGATGGGTCTGGCTACACCTTC. Its protein product is CSDGADGSGYTF.

This sequence joins TRBV3-1 (or the pseudogene TRBV3-2) and TRBJ1-1; D might be TRBD1 (5 bases). Per germline, CDR1 LGHDT and CDR2 YNNKEL (reference sequence). V lost 6 bases and J 0 bases, leaving 17 bases between the germline ends. CDR3 length equals 16 residues. CDR3 in amino acids: CASSLFLGGMNTEAFF. The CDR3 DNA is TGTGCCAGCAGTTTATTCCTGGGGGGAATGAACACTGAAGCTTTCTTT.

The chain joins TRBV30 to TRBJ1-2; weak D call: TRBD1 (5 bases). The CDR3 sequence is 14 residues long. Looked up from germline, CDR1 is GTSNPN and CDR2 is SVGIG (reference sequence). With 5 bases removed from V and 0 bases from J, the gap between germline ends came to 13 bases. CDR3 in amino acids: CAWARQLANYGYTF. For the CDR3, the DNA is TGTGCCTGGGCGCGACAGTTAGCTAACTATGGCTACACCTTC.